The 32 T cell receptor beta chains below come from one sample, sequenced in a study of graft-versus-host responses after intestinal transplantation. Assay: immunoSEQ multiplex PCR; the TCRdb copy retains only in-frame clones and omits some. The top ten clones hold around 1% of a sample with some 120,000 clones, roughly 93% of them seen once. No antigen has been assigned to these receptors. The sequences come from unstimulated CD8+ T cells sorted from spleen or lymph node cells, collected before transplant. The source of these receptors is a human donor who was the organ donor for an intestinal transplant.

This chain links TRBV6-5 with TRBJ1-1; no reliable D call. The CDR3 extends over 12 amino acids. The germline V and J ends were trimmed by 6 bases and 3 bases, with 8 bases remaining between them. From germline, CDR1 is MNHEY and CDR2 SVGAGI. CDR3 bases: TGTGCCAGCAGCAAAGGTTACACTGAAGCTTTCTTT. Translated: CASSKGYTEAFF.

The V and J genes are TRBV21-1 and TRBJ2-1; TRBD2 is the table's D call, not checked against the DNA. TRBV21-1 is flagged as a pseudogene. The CDR3 contains 11 residues. CDR3 nucleotides: TGTGCCAGCAGCATCCGGGACTTGCAGTTCTTC. Translation gives CASSIRDLQFF.

About this clone: The same CDR3 is also encoded by other DNA sequences in this sample. The chain recombines TRBV13 with TRBJ2-7; D gene unclear. Germline loops: CDR1 PRHDT, CDR2 FYEKMQ (reference sequence). This CDR3 is built from 11 residues. The V and J ends lost 0 bases and 3 bases respectively, with 0 bases between them. The CDR3 spells CASSLGYEQYF. CDR3 DNA sequence: TGTGCCAGCAGCTTAGGCTACGAGCAGTACTTC.

This chain connects TRBV6-1 to TRBJ1-1, with TRBD1 matching 8 bases. The CDR3 is 15 residues long. The V and J ends lost 6 bases and 5 bases, in that order; junction bases with no gene match: 11. CDR1 and CDR2 (germline): MNHNS, SASEGT. CDR3 DNA sequence: TGTGCCAGCAGCCCCTCGACAGGGGATGGAACTGAAGCTTTCTTT. Translation: CASSPSTGDGTEAFF.

This chain uses TRBV9 with TRBJ2-3; TRBD2 aligns across 11 bases. Trimming took 0 bases from V and 2 from J; bases not matched to a gene: 2. CDR3 length: 16 amino acids. CDR1 is SGDLS, CDR2 YYNGEE, per germline. CDR3 in amino acids: CASSVGLAGITDTQYF. The CDR3 bases are TGTGCCAGCAGCGTAGGACTAGCGGGAATCACAGATACGCAGTATTTT.

The V gene is TRBV7-6, the J gene TRBJ1-2; tentatively, D is TRBD1 (5 bases). The CDR3 runs 16 residues. V was trimmed by 3 bases and J by 4 bases, leaving 18 bases between them. Germline V gene data show CDR1 as SGHVS and CDR2 as FNYEAQ. The chain's CDR3 is CASSFSKTGGGYGYTF. CDR3 sequence (DNA): TGTGCCAGCAGCTTCTCCAAAACGGGGGGTGGCTATGGCTACACCTTC.

The rearrangement joins TRBV5-6 to TRBJ2-7; D is unclear. CDR3 length equals 14 residues. Germline V gene data show CDR1 as SGHDT and CDR2 as YYEEEE. Deletions cut 0 bases from V and 4 bases from J, with 11 bases between. CDR3 in DNA: TGTGCCAGCAGCTTGGCCATCGGGTGGTACGAGCAGTACTTC. This encodes CASSLAIGWYEQYF.

V and J are TRBV7-6 and TRBJ2-1; 8 positions agree with TRBD2. After removal of 1 base from V and 4 bases from J, the junction contained 6 bases not matched to a gene. The CDR3 loop spans 16 amino acids. Germline values: CDR1 SGHVS, CDR2 FNYEAQ. The CDR3 DNA reads TGTGCCAGCAGCTTAGGGGGGGCGGGAGGATACAATGAGCAGTTCTTC. Its protein is CASSLGGAGGYNEQFF.

The V gene is TRBV27, the J gene TRBJ2-1, with D perhaps matching TRBD1 (6 bases). There are 14 residues in the CDR3. V lost 5 bases and J 4 bases, leaving 12 bases between the germline ends. Germline CDR1 and CDR2: MNHEY and SMNVEV (reference sequence). The CDR3 region is CASSPQGQYNEQFF. The CDR3, as DNA: TGTGCCAGCAGTCCTCAGGGGCAATACAATGAGCAGTTCTTC.

V usage is TRBV5-1 and J usage is TRBJ2-7, with 8 bases that match TRBD2. This CDR3 is 13 amino acids long. V shed 4 bases and J 2 bases; nucleotides not matched to a gene: 2. Germline V lookup: CDR1 SGHRS, CDR2 YFSETQ. The CDR3 reads CASSPGGAYEQYF. Written as DNA, the CDR3 is TGCGCCAGCAGCCCCGGGGGGGCCTACGAGCAGTACTTC.

The chain has TRBV4-2 and TRBJ2-3, with 11 bases fitting TRBD2. This CDR3 spans 16 amino acids. Germline CDR1 and CDR2: LGHNA and YNFKEQ. V shed 0 bases, J shed 6 bases, and the junction held 5 bases outside the gene matches. The CDR3 bases are TGTGCCAGCAGCCAAGATCTAGCGGGAGGTCACGATACGCAGTATTTT. Amino acids: CASSQDLAGGHDTQYF.

In DNA, the CDR3 is TGTGCCAGCAGTAGGGATACGCAGTATTTT. Protein: CASSRDTQYF. The chain recombines TRBV2 with TRBJ2-3; D remains ambiguous. Germline CDR1 reads SNHLY; CDR2 reads FYNNEI. Trimming removed 5 bases at V and 6 bases at J, with 3 bases between. This CDR3 comprises 10 residues.

A remark on this clone: This sample includes further DNA sequences coding for the same CDR3. The chain links TRBV19 to TRBJ2-1; D is unclear. The CDR3 is 14 residues long. From germline, CDR1 is LNHDA and CDR2 SQIVND (reference sequence). V lost 2 bases, J lost 1 base, and 6 bases lay in between. The CDR3 reads CASSISGSYNEQFF. CDR3 DNA sequence: TGTGCCAGTAGTATAAGTGGTTCCTACAATGAGCAGTTCTTC. The whole variable domain, remainder taken from reference TRBV19 and TRBJ2-1, is DGGITQSPKYLFRKEGQNVTLSCEQNLNHDAMYWYRQDPGQGLRLIYYSQIVNDFQKGDIAEGYSVSREKKESFPLTVTSAQKNPTAFYLCASSISGSYNEQFFGPGTRLTVL.

This chain joins TRBV7-8 and TRBJ2-2, with D perhaps matching TRBD2 (6 bases). CDR1 SGHVS and CDR2 FQNEAQ come from the germline V gene. V was clipped by 6 bases and J by 1 base, with 12 bases between them. The CDR3 contains 15 residues. The CDR3 reads CASSLGGMNTGELFF. Written as DNA, the CDR3 is TGTGCCAGCAGTTTGGGCGGGATGAACACCGGGGAGCTGTTTTTT.

This chain joins TRBV25-1 and TRBJ1-4, with D maybe TRBD1 (5 bases). Germline CDR1 MGHDK, CDR2 SYGVNS. This CDR3 has 14 amino acids. Trimming shortened V by 6 bases and J by 4 bases, and 12 bases separated the two germline ends. The DNA of the CDR3 is TGTGCCAGCAGGGGGCCCGGGTTTAATGAAAAACTGTTTTTT. It encodes CASRGPGFNEKLFF.

The V gene is TRBV7-6, the J gene TRBJ2-1; D unclear. The germline gives CDR1 SGHVS, CDR2 FNYEAQ. Trimming stripped 5 bases from V and 9 bases from J, with 8 bases between. CDR3 length equals 11 residues. CDR3 sequence reads: CASSLNGEQFF. The CDR3 nucleotides are TGTGCCAGCAGCCTTAACGGTGAGCAGTTCTTC.

As for this clone: The sample carries other DNA sequences with the same CDR3. This chain connects TRBV27 to TRBJ2-2; tentative D call: TRBD2 (6 bases). From germline, CDR1 is MNHEY and CDR2 SMNVEV (reference sequence). V gave up 2 bases and J gave up 5 bases, with 6 bases separating them. The CDR3 loop spans 13 amino acids. DNA of the CDR3: TGTGCCAGCAGTTTAGGGAGGACCGGGGAGCTGTTTTTT. It specifies CASSLGRTGELFF.

The chain joins TRBV13 to TRBJ1-4; 8 nucleotides align to TRBD1. Trimming removed 5 bases from V and 3 bases from J; junction bases left unmatched: 5. Per the germline V gene, CDR1 is PRHDT and CDR2 is FYEKMQ (reference sequence). The CDR3 contains 15 residues. CDR3 in DNA: TGTGCCAGCAGCCAACGGACAGGGTCTAATGAAAAACTGTTTTTT. The encoded protein is CASSQRTGSNEKLFF. The complete variable domain, with remaining parts taken from reference TRBV13 and TRBJ1-4, reads AAGVIQSPRHLIKEKRETATLKCYPIPRHDTVYWYQQGPGQDPQFLISFYEKMQSDKGSIPDRFSAQQFSDYHSELNMSSLELGDSALYFCASSQRTGSNEKLFFGSGTQLSVL.

The gene calls are TRBV5-6 and TRBJ2-1; tentatively, D is TRBD2 (6 bases). The V gene's germline CDR1 is SGHDT and CDR2 YYEEEE. This CDR3 is 13 amino acids long. Trimming took off 4 bases at V and 7 bases at J, with 12 bases between the two ends. The CDR3 DNA sequence: TGTGCCAGCAGCGCGGGGACGGCGAATGAGCAGTTCTTC. This sequence encodes CASSAGTANEQFF.

With respect to this clone: Other DNA variants within this sample encode the same CDR3. The J gene is TRBJ2-7, the V gene TRBV7-2; 8 bases agree with TRBD1. CDR1 and CDR2 from the germline V gene are SGHTA and FQGNSA. J lost 3 bases, V lost 5 bases, and 6 bases had no gene match. The CDR3 extends over 14 amino acids. The CDR3 protein is CASSAGTGSYEQYF. DNA of the CDR3: TGTGCCAGCAGCGCCGGGACAGGAAGCTACGAGCAGTACTTC.

The chain couples TRBV27 to TRBJ1-2; tentative D call: TRBD1 (5 bases). V was clipped by 8 bases and J by 6 bases, with 16 bases between them. Germline-derived CDR1 and CDR2 are MNHEY and SMNVEV (reference sequence). CDR3 length: 13 residues. The CDR3 DNA reads TGTGCCAGCGGGGACCGGGGCCACAATGGCTACACCTTC. It yields the protein CASGDRGHNGYTF.

This sequence joins TRBV11-2 and TRBJ1-4, with 7 bases matching TRBD1. The CDR3 contains 14 residues. The trim removed 3 bases at V and 4 bases at J, leaving 2 bases unmatched. The germline CDR1 and CDR2 sequences are SGHAT and FQNNGV. The CDR3 here is CASSLGQFNEKLFF. CDR3 nucleotide sequence: TGTGCCAGCAGCTTGGGACAGTTTAATGAAAAACTGTTTTTT.

The genes are TRBV7-9 and TRBJ2-7, with D perhaps matching TRBD1 (6 bases). Germline CDR1 reads SEHNR; CDR2 reads FQNEAQ (reference sequence). V was trimmed by 2 bases and J by 2 bases, leaving 10 bases between them. The CDR3 totals 14 residues. The CDR3 here is CASSLRGFTYEQYF. The CDR3 region has the DNA TGTGCCAGCAGCTTAAGGGGGTTCACCTACGAGCAGTACTTC.

The chain employs TRBV7-6 and TRBJ2-3; D is unclear. V lost 7 bases to trimming and J lost 0 bases, with 17 bases between them. The CDR3 has 16 amino acids. Germline V gene lookup returns CDR1 SGHVS and CDR2 FNYEAQ. DNA for the CDR3: TGTGCCAGCAAATCGTTCTCGAGCGACAGCACAGATACGCAGTATTTT. Its translation: CASKSFSSDSTDTQYF.

This rearrangement joins TRBV9 to TRBJ2-5, with D possibly matching TRBD2 (6 bases). The CDR3 totals 15 residues. Trimming cost V 0 bases and J 2 bases, with 11 bases left between them. CDR1 and CDR2 (germline): SGDLS, YYNGEE. The CDR3 region is CASSVGLARQETQYF. The CDR3 DNA follows: TGTGCCAGCAGCGTAGGGCTAGCGCGACAAGAGACCCAGTACTTC.

V gene TRBV7-9 combines with J gene TRBJ2-1, with 7 positions matching TRBD2. The CDR3 has 15 residues. V trimming: 5 bases; J trimming: 8 bases; junction bases outside the gene matches: 12. Per germline, CDR1 SEHNR and CDR2 FQNEAQ (reference sequence). The CDR3 nucleotides are TGTGCCAGCAGCCCCTGGACTAGTGGCTTTGATGAGCAGTTCTTC. This encodes CASSPWTSGFDEQFF.

V usage is TRBV5-6 and J usage is TRBJ1-1, with D tentatively TRBD1 (5 bases). Trimming took off 3 bases at V and 1 base at J, with 19 bases between the two ends. In germline, CDR1 is SGHDT, CDR2 YYEEEE. The CDR3 has 17 amino acids. The CDR3 bases are TGTGCCAGCAGCTATTGGATCCTCGGGGGGGAGAACACTGAAGCTTTCTTT. Its translation: CASSYWILGGENTEAFF.

The chain uses TRBV30 and TRBJ2-7; D might be TRBD1 or TRBD2, each matching 5 bases. CDR3 size: 14 residues. V was cut by 5 bases and J by 3 bases, with 17 bases left in between. CDR1 is GTSNPN, CDR2 SVGIG, per germline (reference sequence). CDR3: CAWSIAGTDYEQYF. In nucleotides, the CDR3 is TGTGCCTGGTCCATAGCCGGGACGGACTACGAGCAGTACTTC.

V usage is TRBV5-4 and J usage is TRBJ1-4; 8 bases align to TRBD1. Germline CDR1 reads SGHNT; CDR2 reads YYREEE (reference sequence). Unmatched junction bases numbered 2, after V lost 0 bases and J lost 7 bases. The CDR3 loop spans 14 amino acids. This CDR3 is CASSLGQGFEKLFF. CDR3 nucleotides: TGTGCCAGCAGCTTGGGACAGGGGTTTGAAAAACTGTTTTTT.

There are a few counts of this clone. This sequence joins TRBV6-1 and TRBJ1-5; 7 nucleotides match TRBD1. The V and J ends lost 6 bases and 7 bases, in that order; junction bases with no gene match: 9. There are 14 residues in the CDR3. The germline V gene encodes CDR1 MNHNS and CDR2 SASEGT. The CDR3 DNA follows: TGTGCCAGCAGCCCAGGGGGGGGCGGGCAGCCCCAGCATTTT. Amino acid sequence: CASSPGGGGQPQHF.

The chain recombines TRBV28 with TRBJ2-7, with 11 bases fitting TRBD1. V shed 5 bases, J shed 2 bases, and the junction held 5 bases outside the gene matches. CDR1 is MDHEN, CDR2 SYDVKM, per germline. The CDR3 is 15 amino acids. CDR3 sequence (DNA): TGTGCCAGCAGTCGACCGGGACAGGGGGCCTACGAGCAGTACTTC. Protein sequence: CASSRPGQGAYEQYF.

V is TRBV30 and J is TRBJ2-4; 10 positions match TRBD1. Germline-derived CDR1 and CDR2 are GTSNPN and SVGIG (reference sequence). This CDR3 spans 14 amino acids. Trimming removed 2 bases from V and 8 bases from J; junction bases left unmatched: 6. This CDR3 reads CAWSLTGTGDIQYF. In nucleotides, the CDR3 is TGTGCCTGGAGTCTGACGGGGACAGGGGACATTCAGTACTTC.